The sequence of this TCR beta chain was determined in a study of identical twins. General observations from the study: For cord blood, abundant beta clonotypes had fewer insertions, unlike memory repertoires, which showed none.

Comment on this clonotype: Its antigen remains unknown.

The V and J ends lost 4 bases and 4 bases respectively, with 16 bases between them. Germline-derived CDR1 and CDR2 are SGHRS and YFSETQ. The CDR3 is 15 amino acids. MiXCR, run by TCRdb on the 5' RACE reads, gives a single entry per CDR3 protein. This sample has fewer than 450,000 distinct CDR3 sequences, with 8.5% to 10% found just once. This sequence originates from a woman between 50 and 59 years old in good health. V is TRBV5-1 and J is TRBJ2-3; D might be TRBD2 (7 bases). Sequencing input: naive T cells sorted from blood. The CDR3 nucleotides are TGCGCCAGCAGCGGTCGGGGGGACAAACCAGATACGCAGTATTTT. It yields the protein CASSGRGDKPDTQYF.